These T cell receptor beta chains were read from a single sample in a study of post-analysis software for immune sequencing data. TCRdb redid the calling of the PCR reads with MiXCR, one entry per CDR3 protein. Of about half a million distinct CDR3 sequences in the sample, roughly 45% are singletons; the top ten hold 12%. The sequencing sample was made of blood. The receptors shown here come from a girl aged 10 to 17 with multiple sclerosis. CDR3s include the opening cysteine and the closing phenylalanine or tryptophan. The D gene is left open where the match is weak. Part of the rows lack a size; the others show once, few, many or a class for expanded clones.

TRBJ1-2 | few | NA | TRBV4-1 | TGCGCCAGCAGCGTCCTTAGCGGAACCTCCTATGGCTACACCTTC | CASSVLSGTSYGYTF
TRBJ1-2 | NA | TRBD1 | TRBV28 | TGTGCCACCTTCGACAGGGACTATGGCTACACCTTC | CATFDRDYGYTF
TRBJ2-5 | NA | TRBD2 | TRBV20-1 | TGCAGTGCAACCAGCGGGAGCGTTCAAGAGACCCAGTACTTC | CSATSGSVQETQYF
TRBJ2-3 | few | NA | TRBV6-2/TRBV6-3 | TGTGCCAGCAGTTCCGCCGAAGTCCCCTACCCCACAGATACGCAGTATTTT | CASSSAEVPYPTDTQYF
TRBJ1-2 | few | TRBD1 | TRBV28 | TGTGCCAGCAGTGCCTTAGGGGGCATCTATGGCTACACCTTC | CASSALGGIYGYTF
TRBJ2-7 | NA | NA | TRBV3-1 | TGTGCCAGCAGCCAAGTGGTGGGGGACTTGGACTACGAGCAGTACTTC | CASSQVVGDLDYEQYF
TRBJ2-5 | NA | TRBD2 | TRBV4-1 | TGCGCCAGCAGCCCACACGGGACTAGCGGGAACGTTGGGGAGACCCAGTACTTC | CASSPHGTSGNVGETQYF
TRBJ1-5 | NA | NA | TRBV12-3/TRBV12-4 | TGTGCCAGCAGTTTACAGGCTGGCAATCAGCCCCAGCATTTT | CASSLQAGNQPQHF
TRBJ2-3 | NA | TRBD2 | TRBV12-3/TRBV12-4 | TGTGCCAGCAGCCTTAGGACTAGCGGGAGAGGTAACACAGATACGCAGTATTTT | CASSLRTSGRGNTDTQYF
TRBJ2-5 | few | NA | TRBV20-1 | TGCAGTGCTAGAACCCCCCGGGTTCAAGAGACCCAGTACTTC | CSARTPRVQETQYF
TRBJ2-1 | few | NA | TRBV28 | TGTGCCAGCAGTTTCGCTGGGGGCCACGCCTACAATGAGCAGTTCTTC | CASSFAGGHAYNEQFF
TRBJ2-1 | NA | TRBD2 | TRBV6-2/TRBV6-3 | TGTGCCAGCATCGACCCGAAGGCGGGAGGGGATGAGCAGTTCTTC | CASIDPKAGGDEQFF
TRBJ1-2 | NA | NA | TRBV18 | TGTGCCAGCTCACCACTCACACGAGGCTACACCTTC | CASSPLTRGYTF
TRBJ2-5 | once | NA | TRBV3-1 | TGTGCCAGCAGCCACCTCGCGGCAGGTATTCAAGAGACCCAGTACTTC | CASSHLAAGIQETQYF
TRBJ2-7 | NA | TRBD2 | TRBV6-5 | TGTGCCAGCAGTCTAGCGGACCACTACGAGCAGTACTTC | CASSLADHYEQYF
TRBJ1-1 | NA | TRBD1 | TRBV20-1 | TGCAGTGCTCTGACAGGGTGGGACGGCACTGAAGCTTTCTTT | CSALTGWDGTEAFF
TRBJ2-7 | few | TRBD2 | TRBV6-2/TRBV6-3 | TGTGCCAGCAGAACCATCGGGGGACTACCCCCCTACGAGCAGTACTTC | CASRTIGGLPPYEQYF
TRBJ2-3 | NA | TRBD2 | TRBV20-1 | TGCAGTGCTAGTAAAAGGCGGGGACTAGAACAAACTAGGAGAGATACGCAGTATTTT | CSASKRRGLEQTRRDTQYF
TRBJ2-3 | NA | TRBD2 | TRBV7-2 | TGTGCCAGCAGTCTACGCGGGGGGGACACAGATACGCAGTATTTT | CASSLRGGDTDTQYF
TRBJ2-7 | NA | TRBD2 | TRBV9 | TGTGCCAGCAGCGGGTTGGGGGCTAGCGGGAACAATGAGCAGTACTTC | CASSGLGASGNNEQYF
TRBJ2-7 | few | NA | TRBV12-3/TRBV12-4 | TGTGCCAGCAGCCAAAGGACGGAGACCTACGAGCAGTACTTC | CASSQRTETYEQYF
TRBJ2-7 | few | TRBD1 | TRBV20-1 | TGCAGTGCACGACACAGGGGCAGGGACGAGCAGTACTTC | CSARHRGRDEQYF
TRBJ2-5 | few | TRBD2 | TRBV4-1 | TGCGCCAGCAGCCCCTATGCGGGGGGTAGGCAAGAGACCCAGTACTTC | CASSPYAGGRQETQYF
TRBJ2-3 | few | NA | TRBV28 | TGTGCCAGCAGTTTATATGGGGTTATCGCAGATACGCAGTATTTT | CASSLYGVIADTQYF
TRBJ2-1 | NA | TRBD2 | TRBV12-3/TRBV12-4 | TGTGCCAGCAGTGCGCTTTTGGCGGGAGGGCCCTACAATGAGCAGTTCTTC | CASSALLAGGPYNEQFF
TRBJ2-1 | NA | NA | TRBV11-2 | TGTGCCAGCAGCCTTATGCCCGAGACTAGGAGCAATGAGCAGTTCTTC | CASSLMPETRSNEQFF
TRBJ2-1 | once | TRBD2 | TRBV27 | TGTGCCAGCAGTATCGGACTAGCGGCATACAATGAGCAGTTCTTC | CASSIGLAAYNEQFF
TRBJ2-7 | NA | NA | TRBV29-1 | TGCAGCGTTGAAGCATTTTCGTCAGGTCCCTACGAGCAGTACTTC | CSVEAFSSGPYEQYF
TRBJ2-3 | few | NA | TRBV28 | TGTGCCAGTCTTAGCACAGATACGCAGTATTTT | CASLSTDTQYF
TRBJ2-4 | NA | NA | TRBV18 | TGTGCCAGCTCACCCCTAGGAGGGGAAGACAAAAACATTCAGTACTTC | CASSPLGGEDKNIQYF
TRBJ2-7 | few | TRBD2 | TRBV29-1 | TGCAGCGTTGTAGGTTTGGGGACTACATCCTCCTACGAGCAGTACTTC | CSVVGLGTTSSYEQYF
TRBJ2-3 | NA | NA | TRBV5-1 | TGCGCCAGCAGCCCGGAGGATGGCCTTTCCACAGATACGCAGTATTTT | CASSPEDGLSTDTQYF
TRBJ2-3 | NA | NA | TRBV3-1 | TGTGCCAGCAGCCAGGGACTCGACACAGATACGCAGTATTTT | CASSQGLDTDTQYF
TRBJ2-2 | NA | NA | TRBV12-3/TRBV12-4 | TGTGCCAGCAGAACAGGGAACACCGGGGAGCTGTTTTTT | CASRTGNTGELFF
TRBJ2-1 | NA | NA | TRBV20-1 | TGCAGTGCTAGATCTATCGGAGGAACTTCCAGCTCCTACAATGAGCAGTTCTTC | CSARSIGGTSSSYNEQFF
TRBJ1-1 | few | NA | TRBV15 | TGTGCCACCAGCAGAGATCGCGCAGGGGAGATAGCTTTCTTT | CATSRDRAGEIAFF
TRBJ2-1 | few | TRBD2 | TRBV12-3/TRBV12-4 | TGTGCCAGCAGTTTACGGACTAGCGGGAGCCTTTCCTACAATGAGCAGTTCTTC | CASSLRTSGSLSYNEQFF
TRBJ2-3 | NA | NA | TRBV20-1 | TGCAGTGCTAGAGACCCGGGACAAGGGAGAGGGCAGGATACGCAGTATTTT | CSARDPGQGRGQDTQYF
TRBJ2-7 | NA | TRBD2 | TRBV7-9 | TGTGCCAGCAGCTTACCGTCCGGACTAGCGGGAGCCGAGCAGTACTTC | CASSLPSGLAGAEQYF
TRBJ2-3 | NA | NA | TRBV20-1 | TGCAGTGCTAGGGGGGACTTGGGGGATACGCAGTATTTT | CSARGDLGDTQYF
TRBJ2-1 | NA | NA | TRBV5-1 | TGCGCCAGCAGCACCGACAGGAGGAATGAGCAGTTCTTC | CASSTDRRNEQFF
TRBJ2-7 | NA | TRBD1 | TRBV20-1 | TGCAGTGCTAGGACTGGGGGCAGGGGGTTTATCTACGAGCAGTACTTC | CSARTGGRGFIYEQYF
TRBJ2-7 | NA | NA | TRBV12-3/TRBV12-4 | TGTGCCAGCAGTCAGGACCTCTACGAGCAGTACTTC | CASSQDLYEQYF
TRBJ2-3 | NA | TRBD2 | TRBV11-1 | TGTGCCAGCAGACAAACCGGGACTAGCGAGGTCATGCAGTATTTT | CASRQTGTSEVMQYF
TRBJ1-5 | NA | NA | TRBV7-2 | TGTGCCAGCAGCTTATCGACAGGCCTTAATCAGCCCCAGCATTTT | CASSLSTGLNQPQHF
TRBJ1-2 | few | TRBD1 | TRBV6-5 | TGTGCCAGCAGTTACTATAGACAGGGGTTGAAGGGCTACACCTTC | CASSYYRQGLKGYTF
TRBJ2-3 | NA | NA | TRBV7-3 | TGTGCCAGCAGCTTAACCACTAACACAGATACGCAGTATTTT | CASSLTTNTDTQYF
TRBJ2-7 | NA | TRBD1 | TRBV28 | TGTGCCAGCACGGTAGCCGGGACAGGGATCTACGAGCAGTACTTC | CASTVAGTGIYEQYF
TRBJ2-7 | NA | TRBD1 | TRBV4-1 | TGCGCCAGCAGCTCTAGGGGGCCGGACGGATCCTACGAGCAGTACTTC | CASSSRGPDGSYEQYF
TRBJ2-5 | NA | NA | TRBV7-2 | TGTGCCAGCAGCTTATCCCAACCTGGGGTCTGGGAGCAGTACTTC | CASSLSQPGVWEQYF
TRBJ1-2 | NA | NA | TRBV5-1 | TGCGCCAGCAGCTTGTCGTTCGGTAACTATGGCTACACCTTC | CASSLSFGNYGYTF
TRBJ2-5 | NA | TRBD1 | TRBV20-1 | TGCAGTGCTAGAGGGACAGGCAGACGATATCAAGAGACCCAGTACTTC | CSARGTGRRYQETQYF
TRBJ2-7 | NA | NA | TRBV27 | TGTGCCAGCAGTCCTGGCCCCATTTTTAACGAGCAGTACTTC | CASSPGPIFNEQYF
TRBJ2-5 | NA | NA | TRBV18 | TGTGCCAGCTCACCAACCAAAGAGACCCAGTACTTC | CASSPTKETQYF
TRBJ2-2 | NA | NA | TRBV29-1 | TGCAGCGTCTCACGACCGGACAGATTTAACACCGGGGAGCTGTTTTTT | CSVSRPDRFNTGELFF
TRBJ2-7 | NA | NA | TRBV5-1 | TGCGTCAGCAGCTATTGGCTACAGGGCACCTACGAGCAGTACTTC | CVSSYWLQGTYEQYF
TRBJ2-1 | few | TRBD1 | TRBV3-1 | TGTGCCAGCAGCCAAGGGACAGGCCTGCAGTTCTTC | CASSQGTGLQFF
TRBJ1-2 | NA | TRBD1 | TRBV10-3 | TGTGCCATACTACAGGGGAACTATGGCTACACCTTC | CAILQGNYGYTF
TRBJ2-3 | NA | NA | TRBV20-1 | TGCAGGGCGGCAGGAACTGGAGATACGCAGTATTTT | CRAAGTGDTQYF